A single sample is the source of the 6 T cell receptor beta chains below, sequenced in a study of T cell clusters in autoimmune cytopenias. TRB was amplified from approximately 230 ng of peripheral blood genomic DNA per sample. One tube held mixed TRB-A and TRB-B primer pools for touch-down PCR. TCRdb reprocessed the multiplex PCR reads and keeps a single row for each CDR3 protein, giving no DNA. This repertoire includes 6,000 to 7,500 distinct CDR3 sequences. These data are also associated with another study on T cell repertoires in aging, cancer and after chemotherapy.

Sequencing used peripheral blood. These receptor sequences come from a human donor in good health.

This clonotype is classed as medium-sized by frequency. The chain links TRBV19 to TRBJ1-1. The CDR3 runs 13 residues. From germline, CDR1 is LNHDA and CDR2 SQIVND (reference sequence). This CDR3 reads CASKKDMNTEAFF.

The CDR3 region is CASSLDPPTAGYTF. The chain joins TRBV7-9 to TRBJ1-2; TCRdb proposes TRBD1, but this gene call is untestable without DNA. CDR3 length equals 14 residues. Germline assignment: CDR1 SEHNR and CDR2 FQNEAQ (reference sequence).

The chain uses TRBV5-1 and TRBJ1-4; TCRdb lists TRBD1, though no DNA is available to test this call. This CDR3 is 13 amino acids long. Germline assignment: CDR1 SGHRS and CDR2 YFSETQ. The CDR3 sequence is CASSLGQGEKLFF.

This clonotype is called medium-sized based on its frequency. The V call is TRBV29-1, the J call TRBJ1-2; TCRdb returns TRBD1, unconfirmable since there is no DNA. Germline V gene lookup returns CDR1 SQVTM and CDR2 ANQGSEA. The CDR3 extends over 12 amino acids. CDR3 amino acids: CSVEDRDYGYTF.

Its frequency marks this clonotype as medium-sized (0.01 to 0.1%). This chain uses TRBV19 with TRBJ1-3. Germline V gene sequence: CDR1 LNHDA, CDR2 SQIVND (reference sequence). This CDR3 contains 14 residues. CDR3 sequence: CASSMSGIIDTIYF.

The V and J genes are TRBV5-1 and TRBJ2-3; checking the TCRdb D call of TRBD2 is not possible without DNA. The CDR3 runs 15 residues. CDR1 is SGHRS, CDR2 YFSETQ, per germline. CDR3 residues: CASSLRGLGADTQYF.